Presented here are 28 T cell receptor beta chains from one specimen sequenced in a study of cytomegalovirus exposure and HLA in healthy donors. Using immunoSEQ multiplex PCR, the repertoire was profiled, and TCRdb retains in-frame clones only, with some absent. Of 200,000 to 250,000 clones listed, 80% to 90% are singletons. Sequences were obtained from PBMCs. These receptors were collected from a woman in her late teens or twenties in good health and CMV-seropositive.

This sequence joins TRBV6-1 and TRBJ2-7, with TRBD1 as a possible D gene (5 bases). The V gene's germline CDR1 is MNHNS and CDR2 SASEGT. This CDR3 is 15 amino acids long. V shed 1 base and J shed 3 bases, with 13 bases lying between them. The CDR3 DNA reads as TGTGCCAGCAGTGAAGGGCCAGGGAATCTCTACGAGCAGTACTTC. This codes for CASSEGPGNLYEQYF.

The chain links TRBV27 to TRBJ1-5; unclear D gene. CDR3 length: 13 amino acids. Germline V gene lookup returns CDR1 MNHEY and CDR2 SMNVEV (reference sequence). Deletions cut 4 bases from V and 7 bases from J, with 11 bases between. The chain's CDR3 is CASSSGSVQPQHF. The CDR3 DNA sequence: TGTGCCAGCAGTTCCGGGTCCGTCCAGCCCCAGCATTTT.

This clone was seen a single time. J is TRBJ1-1 and V is TRBV6-1; D gene ambiguous. V lost 1 base to trimming and J lost 7 bases, with 10 bases between them. The CDR3 sequence is 13 residues long. Germline loops: CDR1 MNHNS, CDR2 SASEGT. This CDR3 is CASSEGSGDEAFF. CDR3 nucleotide sequence: TGTGCCAGCAGTGAAGGCAGCGGGGATGAAGCTTTCTTT.

The rearrangement joins TRBV10-3 to TRBJ1-5; no definite D call. Germline V lookup: CDR1 ENHRY, CDR2 SYGVKD. Trimming removed 0 bases from V and 4 bases from J, with 7 bases in between. This CDR3 comprises 14 residues. The CDR3 bases are TGTGCCATCAGTGAGTCGGAGGGTAATCAGCCCCAGCATTTT. Protein: CAISESEGNQPQHF.

The genes are TRBV27 and TRBJ1-2; the match to TRBD1 covers 8 bases. Germline V CDR1 and CDR2: MNHEY, SMNVEV (reference sequence). The CDR3 sequence is 14 residues long. The V segment lost 7 bases and the J segment 1 base; nucleotides outside the gene matches: 5. The CDR3 sequence: CASTQGAVNYGYTF. CDR3 DNA: TGTGCCAGCACTCAGGGGGCGGTTAACTATGGCTACACCTTC.

The chain has TRBV7-7 and TRBJ2-7; 8 nucleotides line up with TRBD2. V shed 2 bases, J shed 1 base, and the junction held 4 bases outside the gene matches. The length of the CDR3 is 15 residues. CDR1 and CDR2 from the germline V gene are SSHAT and FNYEAQ (reference sequence). The CDR3 DNA is TGTGCCAGCAGCTTATCTAGCGGGCCATCCTACGAGCAGTACTTC. This codes for CASSLSSGPSYEQYF.

For this clone: This CDR3 is also generated by other DNA sequences in the sample. The chain employs TRBV9 and TRBJ2-5; 11 nucleotides match TRBD1. The CDR3 runs to 15 residues. Germline V gives CDR1 SGDLS, CDR2 YYNGEE. V shed 3 bases and J 4 bases; nucleotides not matched to a gene: 5. CDR3 sequence: CASSGGQGAGETQYF. The CDR3 DNA follows: TGTGCCAGCAGCGGTGGACAGGGGGCGGGAGAGACCCAGTACTTC.

This chain joins TRBV10-3 and TRBJ2-7; D ambiguous. In germline, CDR1 is ENHRY, CDR2 SYGVKD. CDR3 length: 12 residues. The ends were cut back, 8 bases at V and 4 bases at J, with 12 bases in the middle. CDR3 nucleotide sequence: TGTGCCATCGGCTCCCCTCCGTACGAGCAGTACTTC. Its translation is CAIGSPPYEQYF.

The chain links TRBV27 to TRBJ1-2, with TRBD1 matching 7 bases. V gave up 6 bases and J gave up 4 bases; unmatched junction bases: 5. The CDR3 consists of 13 residues. Per germline, CDR1 MNHEY and CDR2 SMNVEV (reference sequence). The chain's CDR3 is CASRAGGTYGYTF. CDR3 DNA: TGTGCCAGCAGAGCAGGGGGTACCTATGGCTACACCTTC.

This rearrangement joins TRBV27 to TRBJ2-7; D perhaps matches TRBD2 (6 bases). The CDR3 has 15 residues. Trimming left V 5 bases short and J 3 bases short, with 17 bases between. CDR1 is MNHEY, CDR2 SMNVEV, per germline (reference sequence). CDR3 in DNA: TGTGCCAGCAGTCCGGCGGGACGGGGGAACTACGAGCAGTACTTC. Translating gives CASSPAGRGNYEQYF.

The V gene is TRBV10-3, the J gene TRBJ2-1, with D uncertain. This CDR3 is 13 amino acids long. Trimming cost V 6 bases and J 2 bases, with 8 bases left between them. Germline CDR1 is ENHRY and CDR2 is SYGVKD. This CDR3 reads CAIRGDAYNEQFF. In nucleotides, the CDR3 is TGTGCCATCAGAGGAGACGCCTACAATGAGCAGTTCTTC.

The J gene is TRBJ2-7, the V gene TRBV7-2; D is perhaps TRBD1 (5 bases). The CDR3 consists of 13 residues. Germline values: CDR1 SGHTA, CDR2 FQGNSA. V lost 5 bases and J lost 1, with 9 bases in between. This CDR3 reads CASSIRVSYEQYF. The CDR3 bases are TGTGCCAGCAGCATCAGGGTTTCCTACGAGCAGTACTTC.

Of note for this clone: The sample contains more than one DNA sequence encoding this CDR3. V gene TRBV12-5 combines with J gene TRBJ2-5, with D tentatively TRBD1 (5 bases). Germline V gene data show CDR1 as LGHNT and CDR2 as FRNRAP. Trimming stripped 3 bases from V and 5 bases from J, with 10 bases between. CDR3 length: 13 amino acids. For the CDR3, the DNA is TGTGCTAGTGGTTTAAGGGGCCGGGAGACCCAGTACTTC. Its protein is CASGLRGRETQYF.

The chain is built from TRBV6-1 and TRBJ1-5, with D tentatively TRBD1 (5 bases). CDR1 is MNHNS and CDR2 is SASEGT in the germline V gene. V gave up 3 bases and J gave up 4 bases, with 13 bases separating them. There are 15 residues in the CDR3. For the CDR3, the DNA is TGTGCCAGCAGTGACCGGGGGGGTCGGAATCAGCCCCAGCATTTT. It translates to CASSDRGGRNQPQHF.

This chain joins TRBV2 and TRBJ1-1; unclear D gene. V lost 4 bases and J 0 bases, leaving 12 bases between the germline ends. The germline V gene has CDR1 SNHLY and CDR2 FYNNEI. The CDR3 extends over 15 amino acids. The CDR3 protein is CASSVEGPLNTEAFF. The CDR3 region has the DNA TGTGCCAGCAGTGTGGAGGGCCCTTTGAACACTGAAGCTTTCTTT.

This chain links TRBV27 with TRBJ1-2; D remains ambiguous. The V gene lost 4 bases and the J gene lost 4 bases, with 16 bases spanning the gap. There are 15 residues in the CDR3. Germline V gene sequence: CDR1 MNHEY, CDR2 SMNVEV (reference sequence). Written as DNA, the CDR3 is TGTGCCAGCAGTTCCCAGGAGGGCTCCCTCTATGGCTACACCTTC. Translated: CASSSQEGSLYGYTF.

The gene calls are TRBV6-5 and TRBJ1-5, with TRBD1 as a possible D gene (5 bases). The V end lost 5 bases, the J end lost 0 bases, and 8 bases lay between the germline ends. The CDR3 contains 14 residues. Per germline, CDR1 MNHEY and CDR2 SVGAGI. This CDR3 reads CASSRQPSNQPQHF. DNA of the CDR3: TGTGCCAGCAGTAGACAGCCTAGCAATCAGCCCCAGCATTTT.

This clone was observed a handful of times. This sequence joins TRBV30 and TRBJ2-1; 8 nucleotides agree with TRBD1. The CDR3 loop spans 15 amino acids. Germline CDR1 is GTSNPN and CDR2 is SVGIG (reference sequence). Trimming took 3 bases from V and 7 from J; bases not matched to a gene: 11. The CDR3 protein is CAWSRTGRLRNEQFF. CDR3 nucleotide sequence: TGTGCCTGGAGCCGGACAGGGCGTCTAAGGAATGAGCAGTTCTTC. Using reference TRBV30 and TRBJ2-1 for the parts outside the CDR3, the full variable domain is SQTIHQWPATLVQPVGSPLSLECTVEGTSNPNLYWYRQAAGRGLQLLFYSVGIGQISSEVPQNLSASRPQDRQFILSSKKLLLSDSGFYLCAWSRTGRLRNEQFFGPGTRLTVL.

The chain joins TRBV4-1 to TRBJ1-5; the D gene is possibly TRBD1 (5 bases). The CDR3 has 15 amino acids. Trimming cost V 0 bases and J 6 bases, with 12 bases left between them. The germline V gene has CDR1 MGHRA and CDR2 YSYEKL. CDR3 sequence reads: CASSQESRTLQPQHF. Here the CDR3 DNA reads TGCGCCAGCAGCCAAGAGTCGCGGACACTTCAGCCCCAGCATTTT.

This chain links TRBV5-1 with TRBJ2-3; weak D call: TRBD2 (6 bases). Germline lookup yields CDR1 SGHRS and CDR2 YFSETQ. V was pared by 5 bases and J by 2 bases, with 9 bases between. The CDR3 loop spans 13 amino acids. The CDR3 DNA is TGCGCCAGCAGAAGGGACTCCACAGATACGCAGTATTTT. This encodes CASRRDSTDTQYF.

This chain uses TRBV6-5 with TRBJ2-4; D is perhaps TRBD1 (5 bases). V was clipped by 6 bases and J by 2 bases, with 11 bases between them. The CDR3 runs to 14 residues. CDR1 and CDR2 (germline): MNHEY, SVGAGI. CDR3 nucleotides: TGTGCCAGCAGCCCCCAGGGTCCCAAAAACATTCAGTACTTC. Protein product: CASSPQGPKNIQYF.

CDR3 amino acids: CASSSKGGSYEQYF. The CDR3 DNA follows: TGTGCCAGCAGCTCTAAAGGGGGAAGCTACGAGCAGTACTTC. This chain links TRBV11-2 with TRBJ2-7, with D tentatively TRBD1 (6 bases). Deletions cut 4 bases from V and 3 bases from J, with 13 bases between. Germline loops: CDR1 SGHAT, CDR2 FQNNGV. The CDR3 is 14 residues long.

The chain employs TRBV27 and TRBJ1-3, with a possible D match to TRBD1 (5 bases). The CDR3 is 14 amino acids. The germline V gene has CDR1 MNHEY and CDR2 SMNVEV (reference sequence). Trimming took 3 bases from V and 3 from J, leaving 9 bases between them. CDR3 region: CASSLTRDGNTIYF. The CDR3 coding sequence is TGTGCCAGCAGTTTGACCAGGGATGGAAACACCATATATTTT.

The chain combines TRBV28 with TRBJ2-7; D might be TRBD2 (5 bases). V gave up 8 bases and J gave up 3 bases, with 11 bases separating them. The CDR3 is 12 amino acids. From germline, CDR1 is MDHEN and CDR2 SYDVKM. For the CDR3, the DNA is TGTGCCAGCGGTCGGGAATACTACGAGCAGTACTTC. It codes for CASGREYYEQYF. The full variable domain, in which reference TRBV28 and TRBJ2-7 provide the parts outside the CDR3, is DVKVTQSSRYLVKRTGEKVFLECVQDMDHENMFWYRQDPGLGLRLIYFSYDVKMKEKGDIPEGYSVSREKKERFSLILESASTNQTSMYLCASGREYYEQYFGPGTRLTVT.

The chain uses TRBV27 and TRBJ1-1; TRBD1 aligns across 9 bases. With 3 bases clipped from V and 6 bases from J, the junction kept 5 bases outside the gene matches. CDR3 length equals 14 residues. CDR1 and CDR2 from the germline V gene are MNHEY and SMNVEV (reference sequence). The CDR3 protein is CASSFGDRVSEAFF. DNA for the CDR3: TGTGCCAGCAGTTTTGGGGACAGGGTTTCTGAAGCTTTCTTT.

The J gene is TRBJ2-7, the V gene TRBV5-6; D ambiguous. Germline CDR1 and CDR2: SGHDT and YYEEEE. The CDR3 consists of 13 residues. The V gene lost 0 bases and the J gene lost 5 bases, with 9 bases spanning the gap. The CDR3 sequence is CASSLVPLHEQYF. CDR3 nucleotides: TGTGCCAGCAGCTTGGTCCCCCTCCACGAGCAGTACTTC. Full variable domain (outside the CDR3, taken from reference TRBV5-6 and TRBJ2-7): DAGVTQSPTHLIKTRGQQVTLRCSPKSGHDTVSWYQQALGQGPQFIFQYYEEEERQRGNFPDRFSGHQFPNYSSELNVNALLLGDSALYLCASSLVPLHEQYFGPGTRLTVT.

V usage is TRBV9 and J usage is TRBJ1-1; D not resolved. CDR3 size: 14 residues. Germline assignment: CDR1 SGDLS and CDR2 YYNGEE. The V end lost 0 bases, the J end lost 4 bases, and 10 bases lay between the germline ends. CDR3 sequence: CASSVVAGGTEAFF. The CDR3, as DNA: TGTGCCAGCAGCGTAGTGGCGGGCGGCACTGAAGCTTTCTTT.

The chain is built from TRBV27 and TRBJ1-2, with 11 bases matching TRBD1. V lost 3 bases and J lost 0; bases outside the gene matches: 6. This CDR3 spans 17 amino acids. The germline V gene encodes CDR1 MNHEY and CDR2 SMNVEV (reference sequence). DNA for the CDR3: TGTGCCAGCAGTTTCCTCGGACAGGGGGCTTCTAACTATGGCTACACCTTC. It translates to CASSFLGQGASNYGYTF.